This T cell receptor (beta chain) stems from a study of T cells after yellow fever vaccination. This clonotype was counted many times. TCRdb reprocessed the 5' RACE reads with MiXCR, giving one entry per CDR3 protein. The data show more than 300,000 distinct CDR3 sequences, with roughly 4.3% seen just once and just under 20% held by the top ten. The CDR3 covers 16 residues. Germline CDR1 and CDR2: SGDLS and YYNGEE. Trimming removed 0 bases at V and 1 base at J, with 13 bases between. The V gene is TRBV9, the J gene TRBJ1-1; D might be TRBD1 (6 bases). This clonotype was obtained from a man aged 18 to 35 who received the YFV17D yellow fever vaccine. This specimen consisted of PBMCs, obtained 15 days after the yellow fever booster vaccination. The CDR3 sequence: CASSVGVRDTNTEAFF. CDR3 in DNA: TGTGCCAGCAGCGTAGGGGTGCGGGACACGAACACTGAAGCTTTCTTT.